Following are 17 T cell receptor beta chains from one sample sequenced in a study of cytomegalovirus exposure and HLA in healthy donors. Primers for the PCR totalled 60 Vbeta and 13 Jbeta. Using immunoSEQ multiplex PCR, the repertoire was profiled, and TCRdb retains in-frame clones only, with some absent. The data show over 100,000 clones, around 86% seen once. What was sequenced was PBMCs. These receptors originate from a woman aged 25 to 39 in good health and CMV-seronegative.

This chain joins TRBV6-4 and TRBJ2-7; 13 nucleotides align to TRBD2. The CDR3 contains 15 residues. With V trimmed by 6 bases and J by 2 bases, 4 bases remained unmatched. CDR1 and CDR2 (germline): MRHNA, SNTAGT. The CDR3 nucleotides are TGTGCCAGCAGCGGGACTAGCGGGGCCACCTACGAGCAGTACTTC. Protein product: CASSGTSGATYEQYF.

This clone was recorded only once. The V gene is TRBV7-2, the J gene TRBJ2-3, with a weak D call TRBD1 (5 bases). This CDR3 has 16 residues. The V gene's germline CDR1 is SGHTA and CDR2 FQGNSA. V lost 4 bases and J 6 bases, leaving 20 bases between the germline ends. The CDR3 sequence is CASSSKRARASDTQYF. The CDR3 DNA reads as TGTGCCAGCAGCTCAAAACGGGCCAGGGCGTCGGATACGCAGTATTTT.

The chain combines TRBV19 with TRBJ2-1; D possibly corresponds to TRBD1 (6 bases). V lost 4 bases and J lost 14, with 21 bases in between. The CDR3 sequence is 14 residues long. Germline V gene lookup returns CDR1 LNHDA and CDR2 SQIVND (reference sequence). The CDR3 bases are TGTGCCAGTAGTACCTCTACAGCTAGGGCAGGGGAGTTCTTC. It specifies CASSTSTARAGEFF.

The chain uses TRBV27 and TRBJ1-2, with D hard to call. Per germline, CDR1 MNHEY and CDR2 SMNVEV (reference sequence). V lost 5 bases and J lost 4, with 14 bases in between. CDR3 length equals 14 residues. The CDR3: CASSDGGPGYGYTF. The CDR3 bases are TGTGCCAGCAGTGATGGAGGCCCTGGCTATGGCTACACCTTC.

In its sample, this clone was seen once. The chain has TRBV9 and TRBJ2-7, with TRBD1 as a possible D gene (7 bases). The V gene's germline CDR1 is SGDLS and CDR2 YYNGEE. CDR3 length equals 16 residues. V shed 4 bases and J shed 4 bases, with 21 bases lying between them. The DNA for the CDR3 is TGTGCCAGCAGCCCCCGACAGGGACTCCTATCATACGAGCAGTACTTC. It yields the protein CASSPRQGLLSYEQYF.

The chain recombines TRBV4-1 with TRBJ2-7; 13 bases match TRBD2. The CDR3 is made up of 16 amino acids. The J segment lost 0 bases and the V segment lost 2 bases, leaving 1 base of the junction unmatched. Germline-derived CDR1 and CDR2 are MGHRA and YSYEKL. The CDR3 protein is CASSQRTSGSSYEQYF. The CDR3 DNA reads as TGCGCCAGCAGCCAAAGGACTAGCGGGAGCTCCTACGAGCAGTACTTC.

This clone was seen once. The rearrangement uses TRBV2 and TRBJ1-5; a possible D gene is TRBD1 (6 bases). Germline loops: CDR1 SNHLY, CDR2 FYNNEI. CDR3 size: 15 residues. V lost 6 bases and J 4 bases, leaving 16 bases between the germline ends. The CDR3 loop is CASSSRQAINQPQHF. CDR3 coding DNA: TGTGCCAGCAGCTCGAGACAGGCGATAAATCAGCCCCAGCATTTT.

The rearrangement links TRBV5-5 to TRBJ2-1; 10 bases align to TRBD2. The germline V gene has CDR1 SGHKS and CDR2 YYEKEE (reference sequence). This CDR3 is built from 16 residues. J gave up 8 bases and V 3 bases, and 11 bases lay outside the gene matches. CDR3 sequence reads: CASSWPPSGRIDEQFF. The CDR3 coding sequence is TGTGCCAGCAGCTGGCCCCCTAGCGGGAGAATCGATGAGCAGTTCTTC.

The chain has TRBV2 and TRBJ1-6; 8 bases are a match to TRBD1. This CDR3 comprises 17 residues. CDR1 is SNHLY and CDR2 is FYNNEI in the germline V gene. Losses at the gene ends were 5 bases for V and 7 bases for J; bases not matched to a gene: 13. CDR3 in amino acids: CASSPETGVLGNSPLHF. The DNA for the CDR3 is TGTGCCAGCAGTCCCGAGACAGGGGTGTTGGGGAATTCACCCCTCCACTTT.

The chain combines TRBV10-2 with TRBJ2-1, with 8 bases lining up with TRBD2. The CDR3 spans 15 residues. The V segment lost 2 bases and the J segment 4 bases; nucleotides outside the gene matches: 4. Per the germline V gene, CDR1 is WSHSY and CDR2 is SAAADI. The CDR3 nucleotides are TGCGCCAGCAGTGAGGATAGCGGGGTATACAATGAGCAGTTCTTC. Protein product: CASSEDSGVYNEQFF.

V gene TRBV6-5 combines with J gene TRBJ2-4; the match to TRBD1 covers 9 bases. This CDR3 is 14 amino acids long. Germline loops: CDR1 MNHEY, CDR2 SVGAGI. V lost 5 bases to trimming and J lost 4 bases; unmatched junction nucleotides: 3. CDR3 amino acids: CASSPGQGKNIQYF. CDR3 in DNA: TGTGCCAGCAGTCCCGGACAGGGGAAAAACATTCAGTACTTC.

This chain joins TRBV5-7 and TRBJ2-1, with 7 bases aligning to TRBD2. TRBV5-7 is an open reading frame, and its role is uncertain. J lost 5 bases, V lost 4 bases, and 12 bases had no gene match. The CDR3 totals 16 residues. The DNA for the CDR3 is TGTGCCAGCAGCCGATCCCGCCGGGAGGTACACAATGAGCAGTTCTTC. This sequence encodes CASSRSRREVHNEQFF.

This chain uses TRBV5-6 with TRBJ2-3; tentatively, D is TRBD2 (5 bases). The V and J ends lost 0 bases and 0 bases respectively, with 8 bases between them. Per the germline V gene, CDR1 is SGHDT and CDR2 is YYEEEE. The CDR3 loop spans 15 amino acids. CDR3 region: CASSLVWTSTDTQYF. CDR3 in DNA: TGTGCCAGCAGCTTGGTATGGACTAGCACAGATACGCAGTATTTT.

Turning to this clone: The junction differs from germline at one of its ends, possibly a read error. CDR3 protein: CASSFGQGLFVF. The CDR3 region has the DNA TGTGCCAGCAGTTTCGGACAGGGTTTATTCGTCTTC. V gene TRBV7-9 combines with J gene TRBJ2-7; 8 bases fit TRBD1. Germline V gives CDR1 SEHNR, CDR2 FQNEAQ (reference sequence). The CDR3 is 12 residues long.

The chain carries TRBV7-2 and TRBJ2-1; D is uncertain. The CDR3 covers 14 residues. Germline V CDR1 and CDR2: SGHTA, FQGNSA. V was shortened by 1 base and J by 9 bases, with 13 bases between the two germline ends. Here the CDR3 reads CASSLVRLGSEQFF. The CDR3 DNA follows: TGTGCCAGCAGCTTAGTCCGCCTAGGCAGTGAGCAGTTCTTC.

The chain has TRBV30 and TRBJ1-1; D remains ambiguous. V lost 0 bases and J lost 4, with 18 bases in between. Germline V lookup: CDR1 GTSNPN, CDR2 SVGIG (reference sequence). CDR3 length: 16 residues. CDR3 DNA: TGTGCCTGGAGTGTAGCATCTGGACTGGGAAGCACTGAAGCTTTCTTT. It encodes CAWSVASGLGSTEAFF.

The gene calls are TRBV19 and TRBJ2-5, with a tentative D call TRBD1 (7 bases). Trimming took off 7 bases at V and 2 bases at J, with 14 bases between the two ends. CDR1 is LNHDA and CDR2 is SQIVND in the germline V gene (reference sequence). The CDR3 is 14 amino acids. The CDR3 region is CASTATGRQETQYF. For the CDR3, the DNA is TGTGCCAGTACCGCGACAGGGAGGCAAGAGACCCAGTACTTC. The whole variable domain, remainder taken from reference TRBV19 and TRBJ2-5, is DGGITQSPKYLFRKEGQNVTLSCEQNLNHDAMYWYRQDPGQGLRLIYYSQIVNDFQKGDIAEGYSVSREKKESFPLTVTSAQKNPTAFYLCASTATGRQETQYFGPGTRLLVL.